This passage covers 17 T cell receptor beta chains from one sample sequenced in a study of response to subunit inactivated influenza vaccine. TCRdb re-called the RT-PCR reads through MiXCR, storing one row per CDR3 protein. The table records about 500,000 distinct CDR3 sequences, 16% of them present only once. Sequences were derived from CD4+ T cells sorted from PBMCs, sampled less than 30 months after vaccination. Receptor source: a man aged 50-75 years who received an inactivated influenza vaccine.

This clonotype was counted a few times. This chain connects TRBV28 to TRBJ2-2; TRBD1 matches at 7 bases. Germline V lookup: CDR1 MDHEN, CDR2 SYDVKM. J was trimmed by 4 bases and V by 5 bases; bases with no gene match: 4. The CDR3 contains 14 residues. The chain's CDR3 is CASSITGVTGELFF. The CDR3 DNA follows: TGTGCCAGCAGTATAACAGGGGTCACCGGGGAGCTGTTTTTT.

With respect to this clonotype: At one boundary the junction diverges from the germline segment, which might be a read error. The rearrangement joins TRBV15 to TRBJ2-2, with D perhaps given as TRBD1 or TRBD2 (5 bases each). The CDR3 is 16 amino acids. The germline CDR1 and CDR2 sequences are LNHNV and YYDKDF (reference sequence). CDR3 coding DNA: TGTGCCACCAGCAGAGATATCGGGACCAACACAGGGGAGCTGTTTTTT. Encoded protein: CATSRDIGTNTGELFF.

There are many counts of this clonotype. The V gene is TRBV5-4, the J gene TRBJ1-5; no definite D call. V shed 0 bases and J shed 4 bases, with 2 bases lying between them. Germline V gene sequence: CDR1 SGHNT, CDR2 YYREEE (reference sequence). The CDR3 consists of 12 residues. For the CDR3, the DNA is TGTGCCAGCAGCTTGGAGAATCAGCCCCAGCATTTT. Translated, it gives CASSLENQPQHF.

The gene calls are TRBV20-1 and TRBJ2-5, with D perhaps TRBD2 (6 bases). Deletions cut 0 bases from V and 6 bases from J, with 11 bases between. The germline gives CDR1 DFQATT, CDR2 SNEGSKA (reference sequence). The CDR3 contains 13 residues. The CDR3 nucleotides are TGCAGTGCTAGAGAAGGTGCGGGAAAGACCCAGTACTTC. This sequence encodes CSAREGAGKTQYF.

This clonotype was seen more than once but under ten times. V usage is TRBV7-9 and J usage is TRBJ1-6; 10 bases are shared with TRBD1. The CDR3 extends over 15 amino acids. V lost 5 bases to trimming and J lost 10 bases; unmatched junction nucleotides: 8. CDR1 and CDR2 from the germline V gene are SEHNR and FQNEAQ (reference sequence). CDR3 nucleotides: TGTGCCAGCAGCGCCGGGACAGGGGTTTTCTCACCCCTCCACTTT. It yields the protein CASSAGTGVFSPLHF.

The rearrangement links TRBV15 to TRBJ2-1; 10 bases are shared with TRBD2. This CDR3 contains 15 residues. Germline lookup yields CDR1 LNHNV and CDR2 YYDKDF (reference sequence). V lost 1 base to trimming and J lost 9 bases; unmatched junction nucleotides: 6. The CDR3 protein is CATSRARGLASEQFF. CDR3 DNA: TGTGCCACCAGCAGAGCAAGGGGACTAGCGAGTGAGCAGTTCTTC.

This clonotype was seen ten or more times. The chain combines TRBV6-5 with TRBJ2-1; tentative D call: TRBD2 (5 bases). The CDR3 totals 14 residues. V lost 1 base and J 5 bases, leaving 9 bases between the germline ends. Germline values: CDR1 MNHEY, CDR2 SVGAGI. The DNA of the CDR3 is TGTGCCAGCAGTTACTACCGGACTCACAATGAGCAGTTCTTC. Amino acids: CASSYYRTHNEQFF.

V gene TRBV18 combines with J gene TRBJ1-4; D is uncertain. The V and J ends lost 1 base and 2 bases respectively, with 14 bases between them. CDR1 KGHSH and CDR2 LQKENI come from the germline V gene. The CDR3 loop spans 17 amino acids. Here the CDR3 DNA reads TGTGCCAGCTCACCACGACCTTCCGGAAACACTAATGAAAAACTGTTTTTT. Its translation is CASSPRPSGNTNEKLFF.

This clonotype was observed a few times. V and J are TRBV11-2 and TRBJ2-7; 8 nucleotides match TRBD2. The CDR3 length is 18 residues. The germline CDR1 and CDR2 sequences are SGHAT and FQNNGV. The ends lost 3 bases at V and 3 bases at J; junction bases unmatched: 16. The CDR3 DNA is TGTGCCAGCAGCTTCTCTAGACTAGCGAGCTCTGCAGACTACGAGCAGTACTTC. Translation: CASSFSRLASSADYEQYF. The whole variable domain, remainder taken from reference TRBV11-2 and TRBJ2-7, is EAGVAQSPRYKIIEKRQSVAFWCNPISGHATLYWYQQILGQGPKLLIQFQNNGVVDDSQLPKDRFSAERLKGVDSTLKIQPAKLEDSAVYLCASSFSRLASSADYEQYFGPGTRLTVT.

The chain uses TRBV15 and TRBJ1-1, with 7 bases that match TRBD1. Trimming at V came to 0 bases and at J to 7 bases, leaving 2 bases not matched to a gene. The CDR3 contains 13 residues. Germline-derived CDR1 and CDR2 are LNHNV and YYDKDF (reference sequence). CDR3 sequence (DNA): TGTGCCACCAGCAGAGACAGGGGGTATGAAGCTTTCTTT. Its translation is CATSRDRGYEAFF.

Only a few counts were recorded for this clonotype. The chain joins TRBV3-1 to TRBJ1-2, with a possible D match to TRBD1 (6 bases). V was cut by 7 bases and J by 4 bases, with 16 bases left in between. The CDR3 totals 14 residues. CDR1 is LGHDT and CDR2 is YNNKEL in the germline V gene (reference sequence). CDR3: CASTPIGQSYGYTF. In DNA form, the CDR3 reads TGTGCCAGCACCCCTATAGGACAGTCCTATGGCTACACCTTC.

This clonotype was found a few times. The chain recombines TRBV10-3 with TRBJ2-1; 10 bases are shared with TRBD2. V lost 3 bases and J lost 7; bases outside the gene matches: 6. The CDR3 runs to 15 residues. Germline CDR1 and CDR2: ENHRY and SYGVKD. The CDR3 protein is CAISEGAGGVNEQFF. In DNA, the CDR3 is TGTGCCATCAGTGAAGGAGCGGGAGGGGTAAATGAGCAGTTCTTC.

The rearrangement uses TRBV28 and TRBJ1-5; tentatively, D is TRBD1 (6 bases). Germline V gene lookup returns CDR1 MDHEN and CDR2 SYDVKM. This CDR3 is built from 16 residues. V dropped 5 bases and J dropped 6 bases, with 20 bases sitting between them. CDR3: CASSPLTGFSSQPQHF. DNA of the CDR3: TGTGCCAGCAGTCCACTGACAGGTTTTAGTTCTCAGCCCCAGCATTTT.

The CDR3 DNA sequence: TGCAGTGCTAGAGTGGGGGGATCGCCCCTCCACTTT. Amino acids: CSARVGGSPLHF. The gene calls are TRBV20-1 and TRBJ1-6; weak D call: TRBD1 (5 bases). V was trimmed by 1 base and J by 13 bases, leaving 11 bases between them. Germline loops: CDR1 DFQATT, CDR2 SNEGSKA (reference sequence). The CDR3 totals 12 residues.

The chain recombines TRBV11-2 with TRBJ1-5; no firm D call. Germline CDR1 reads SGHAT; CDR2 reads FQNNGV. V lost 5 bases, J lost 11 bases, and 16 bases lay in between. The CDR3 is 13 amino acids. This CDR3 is CASSLIPGRAQHF. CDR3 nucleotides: TGTGCCAGCAGCCTGATCCCGGGCCGGGCCCAGCATTTT.

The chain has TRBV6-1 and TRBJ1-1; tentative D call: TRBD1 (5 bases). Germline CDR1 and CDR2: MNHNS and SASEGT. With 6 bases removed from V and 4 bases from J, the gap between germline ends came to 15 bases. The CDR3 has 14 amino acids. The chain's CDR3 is CASRGRGETTEAFF. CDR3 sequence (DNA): TGTGCCAGCAGAGGCCGAGGGGAAACCACTGAAGCTTTCTTT.

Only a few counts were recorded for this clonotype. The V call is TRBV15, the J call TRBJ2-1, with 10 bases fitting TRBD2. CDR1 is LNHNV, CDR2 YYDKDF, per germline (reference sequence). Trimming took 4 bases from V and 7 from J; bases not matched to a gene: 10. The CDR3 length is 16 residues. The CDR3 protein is CATSTSLAGARNEQFF. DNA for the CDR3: TGTGCCACCAGCACTAGCCTAGCGGGAGCGAGGAATGAGCAGTTCTTC.